The clone carrying this T cell receptor (beta chain) was seen at least ten times. Its antigen is as yet unknown. This record comes from a study of T-cell reconstitution after alpha-beta-depleted transplantation in children. The study, taken as a whole, reports: Reports say that about two months after transplant, the alpha-beta T cells came out of several hundred graft clones that had expanded. T cells produced anew were the main source of T-cell counts and diversity one year after transplant. Surviving recipient T cells and thymic progenitors underlay high day-60 TCRbeta diversity in some patients.

In germline, CDR1 is SGHTA, CDR2 FQGNSA. The CDR3 consists of 17 residues. The V and J ends lost 5 bases and 2 bases, in that order; junction bases with no gene match: 11. Using unique molecular identifiers, the investigators prepared the TCRbeta library. A single record per CDR3 protein comes from TCRdb applying MiXCR to the PCR reads. The repertoire includes a few hundred thousand distinct CDR3 sequences, roughly 13% of them detected once, and over 2% sits in the top ten. The chain links TRBV7-2 to TRBJ2-1; 8 bases map to TRBD2. This receptor was identified in a male patient younger than 18 who had a stem cell transplant for acute myeloid leukemia, so the T cells may come from the graft donor. Sequencing was performed on PBMCs, mostly from graft donor cells, taken 360 days after TCRalphabeta/CD19-depleted stem cell transplant. CDR3 sequence reads: CASSGILADLPYNEQFF. CDR3 DNA sequence: TGTGCCAGCAGCGGGATACTAGCGGACTTACCCTACAATGAGCAGTTCTTC.